This TCR beta chain was sequenced in a study of blood T cells in healthy people across ages (dated by TCRdb to the mid-2010s). For the study in its entirety: In model experiments, template switching captured about one uniquely barcoded TCR beta cDNA molecule for every two T cells. The donors were divided into four age groups: young (average approximately 16 years), middle-aged (around 37), aged (about 61) and long-lived (more than 75). The study analyzed two additional independent replicas of 1 million unique cDNA reads from the same blood draw for two donors, one aged 18 to 29 and one aged 80 or older. Using deep sequencing normalized with unique cDNA molecular identifiers, the study measured how TCR beta repertoire diversity changes with age. Donors of different ages were randomly distributed across sequencing lanes to avoid experimental bias.

Systemically healthy Caucasian individuals from Russia, 35 to 50 in total and aged about 6 to 100 years, were included as donors. Each donor gave ten milliliters of peripheral blood, collected into EDTA-treated Vacutainer tubes. PBMCs were isolated by Ficoll-Paque density-gradient centrifugation, with at least 7 million obtained per sample. Total RNA, at least 5 micrograms per sample, was extracted from PBMCs with Trizol reagent. The percentages of naive CD45RAhigh/CD27high T cells were determined by flow cytometry on a PBMC aliquot from every donor. Overall study results and their limits: Estimates of total diversity based on one million sequenced T cells were considered lower bounds and underestimates. As age increased, observed TCR beta diversity per million T cells dropped in a roughly linear way, and a significant reduction was already evident by age 40. Donor CMV infection status was unknown, potentially confounding age-related changes in expanded clonotypes. Because profiling used bulk unsorted PBMCs, naive and antigen-experienced compartments could not be compared conclusively. Compared with the aged group, more naive CD4+ T cells, fewer expanded clones and increased TCR diversity were shown by the long-lived group, suggesting age selection. A strong correlation was found between observed TCR beta diversity and the percentage of naive T cells measured by flow cytometry.

Comment on this clonotype: What antigen it recognizes has not been identified. A read error may explain this, as a much larger clone is one base away.

Libraries were prepared through 5' RACE. The run used an Illumina HiSeq 2500. A second PCR of roughly 7 to 11 cycles was performed with a sample-barcoded 5' primer and a J-beta primer mix. Each TCR beta cDNA molecule received a unique molecular identifier from a template-switch 5' adaptor carrying 12 random nucleotides. At least 3 million CDR3-containing paired-end reads were obtained from each sample. The Mint cDNA synthesis kit, primed by a TRBC-specific oligonucleotide, was used to synthesize first-strand cDNA from all RNA. Following uracil-DNA glycosylase treatment, all cDNA underwent a first 18-cycle PCR with the universal primers M1SS and BC2_uni_R. The original methods were these. Each sample was normalized by randomly selecting 1 million high-quality reads, each carrying a distinct molecular identifier. Instead of being binned into consensus sequences, reads that shared molecular identifiers were thrown out. MiTCR, set to a Q25 quality threshold and the strictest error-elimination algorithm, was used for CDR3 identification, clonotype clustering and error correction. Lower-bound total TCR beta diversity was estimated with a nonparametric unseen species model using Euler transformation. Using fastp trimming at Q25 and MiXCR clonotype assembly, TCRdb reanalyzed the public sequencing data and kept in-frame beta chains. Each entry merges the rows of one CDR3 protein and shows their most common DNA and genes. These V and J calls are TCRdb output, not the study's own analysis. The sample data list around 1,700,000 distinct CDR3 sequences, and about 28% of these were observed just once. The ten top clones hold 7.7% of the sample.

The germline V gene gives CDR1 as MGHRA and CDR2 as YSYEKL. From the cysteine up to the phenylalanine, the CDR3 has a length of 17 residues. Only the CDR3 DNA is retained, 51 bases long and in frame from the first base. This clonotype was sampled from a woman in her 30s in good health. Specimen: blood. This chain is built from TRBV4-1 and TRBJ2-5; TRBD1 is a weak D gene call, 6 bases matching. The DNA sequence is given as TGCGCCGGCAGCCACCCCACCCTCCGGGACAATCAAGAGACCCAGTACTTC. Translated, this is CAGSHPTLRDNQETQYF.